There are many counts of the clone carrying this T cell receptor beta chain. This sample is drawn from a study of prognosis after radiotherapy for stage I lung cancer. Turning to the study itself: The tumors were adenocarcinoma in about a dozen patients (squamous cell carcinoma in about 7). SBRT was given in 3 to 5 fractions at a biologically effective dose of at least 100 Gy as radiotherapy.

The study amplified the TCR beta CDR3 region from genomic DNA. This amplification was carried out by two rounds of multiplex PCR. For every TRBV and TRBJ gene, a specific primer was used in first-round PCR. From the multiplex PCR reads, TCRdb called clonotypes with MiXCR, one entry per CDR3 protein. Counted here are about 51,000 distinct CDR3 sequences, less than 45% occurring once; the ten biggest clones make up about 9.2%. The CDR3 has 12 amino acids. The V end lost 3 bases, the J end lost 7 bases, and 12 bases lay between the germline ends. Germline V gene lookup returns CDR1 DFQATT and CDR2 SNEGSKA (reference sequence).

V and J are TRBV20-1 and TRBJ1-2, with D possibly TRBD1 on 6 matching bases. The material sequenced was PBMCs, taken before or after stereotactic body radiation therapy (not recorded which). This sequence originates from a donor aged 50 or older with non-small cell lung cancer. CDR3 protein: CSASTGSTGYTF. The CDR3 coding sequence is TGCAGTGCTAGCACAGGGTCTACTGGCTACACCTTC.